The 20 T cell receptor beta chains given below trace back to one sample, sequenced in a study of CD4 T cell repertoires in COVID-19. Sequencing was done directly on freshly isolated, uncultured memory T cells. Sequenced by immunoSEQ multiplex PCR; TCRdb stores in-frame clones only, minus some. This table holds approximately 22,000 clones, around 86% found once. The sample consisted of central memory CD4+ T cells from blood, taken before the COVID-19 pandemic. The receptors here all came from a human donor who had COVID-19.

The CDR3 region is CASSRQGSNYGYTF. As DNA, the CDR3 is TGTGCCAGCAGCCGACAGGGTTCTAACTATGGCTACACCTTC. This rearrangement joins TRBV6-6 to TRBJ1-2; 7 positions match TRBD1. J lost 0 bases, V lost 6 bases, and 4 bases had no gene match. The CDR3 runs 14 residues. CDR1 and CDR2 (germline): MNHNY, SVGAGI (reference sequence).

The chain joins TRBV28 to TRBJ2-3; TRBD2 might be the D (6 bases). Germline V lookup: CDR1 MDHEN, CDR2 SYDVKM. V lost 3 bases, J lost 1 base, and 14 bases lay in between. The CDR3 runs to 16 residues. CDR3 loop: CASSLWRATRTDTQYF. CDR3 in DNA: TGTGCCAGCAGTTTGTGGAGGGCGACCCGCACAGATACGCAGTATTTT.

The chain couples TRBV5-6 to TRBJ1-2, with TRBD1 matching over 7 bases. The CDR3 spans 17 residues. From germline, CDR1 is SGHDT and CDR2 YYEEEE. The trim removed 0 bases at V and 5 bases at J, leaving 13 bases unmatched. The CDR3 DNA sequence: TGTGCCAGCAGCTTGGCAGGGGGGCCTCTTGATGGGTATGGCTACACCTTC. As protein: CASSLAGGPLDGYGYTF. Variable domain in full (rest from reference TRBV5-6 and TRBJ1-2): DAGVTQSPTHLIKTRGQQVTLRCSPKSGHDTVSWYQQALGQGPQFIFQYYEEEERQRGNFPDRFSGHQFPNYSSELNVNALLLGDSALYLCASSLAGGPLDGYGYTFGSGTRLTVV.

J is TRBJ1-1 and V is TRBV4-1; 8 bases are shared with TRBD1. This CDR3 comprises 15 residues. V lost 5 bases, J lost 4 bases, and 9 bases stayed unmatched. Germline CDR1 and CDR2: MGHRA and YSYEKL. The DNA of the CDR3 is TGCGCCAGCAGCTATTACAGGGGGATGACCACTGAAGCTTTCTTT. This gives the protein CASSYYRGMTTEAFF.

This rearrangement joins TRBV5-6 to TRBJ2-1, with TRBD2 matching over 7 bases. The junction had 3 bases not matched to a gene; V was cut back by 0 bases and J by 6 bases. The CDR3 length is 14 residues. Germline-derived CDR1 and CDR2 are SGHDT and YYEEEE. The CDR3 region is CASSLDPGGNEQFF. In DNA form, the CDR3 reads TGTGCCAGCAGCTTGGATCCGGGGGGCAATGAGCAGTTCTTC.

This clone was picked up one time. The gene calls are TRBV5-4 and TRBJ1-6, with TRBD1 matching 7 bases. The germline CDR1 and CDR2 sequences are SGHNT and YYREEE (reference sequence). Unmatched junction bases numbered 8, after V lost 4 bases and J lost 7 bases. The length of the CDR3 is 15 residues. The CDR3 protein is CASSVDRAGNSPLHF. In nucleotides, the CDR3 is TGTGCCAGCAGCGTAGACAGGGCGGGGAATTCACCCCTCCACTTT.

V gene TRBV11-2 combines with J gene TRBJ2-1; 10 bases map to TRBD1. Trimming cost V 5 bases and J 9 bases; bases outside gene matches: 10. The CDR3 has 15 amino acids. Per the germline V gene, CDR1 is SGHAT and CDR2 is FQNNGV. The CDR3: CASSPRQGAVGEQFF. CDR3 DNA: TGTGCCAGCAGCCCCCGACAGGGGGCGGTGGGTGAGCAGTTCTTC. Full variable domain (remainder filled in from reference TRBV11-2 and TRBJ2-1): EAGVAQSPRYKIIEKRQSVAFWCNPISGHATLYWYQQILGQGPKLLIQFQNNGVVDDSQLPKDRFSAERLKGVDSTLKIQPAKLEDSAVYLCASSPRQGAVGEQFFGPGTRLTVL.

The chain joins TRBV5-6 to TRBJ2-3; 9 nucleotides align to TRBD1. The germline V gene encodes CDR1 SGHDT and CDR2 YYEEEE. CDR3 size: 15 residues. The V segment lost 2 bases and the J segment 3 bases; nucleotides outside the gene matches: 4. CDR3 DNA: TGTGCCAGCAGCTTCCGGGACAGGGCAACAGATACGCAGTATTTT. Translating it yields CASSFRDRATDTQYF. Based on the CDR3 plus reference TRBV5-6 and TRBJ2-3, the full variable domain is DAGVTQSPTHLIKTRGQQVTLRCSPKSGHDTVSWYQQALGQGPQFIFQYYEEEERQRGNFPDRFSGHQFPNYSSELNVNALLLGDSALYLCASSFRDRATDTQYFGPGTRLTVL.

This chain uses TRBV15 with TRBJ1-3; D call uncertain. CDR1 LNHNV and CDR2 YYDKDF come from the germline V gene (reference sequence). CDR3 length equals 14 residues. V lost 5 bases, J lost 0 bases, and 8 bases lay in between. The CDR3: CATSLLRSGNTIYF. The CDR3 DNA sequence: TGTGCCACCAGCCTTCTACGCTCTGGAAACACCATATATTTT.

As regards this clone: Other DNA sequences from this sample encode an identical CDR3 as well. The CDR3 DNA sequence: TGTGCCAGCAGCGTAGGAGCAGGGGGCGGTGAGACCCAGTACTTC. It yields the protein CASSVGAGGGETQYF. The chain joins TRBV9 to TRBJ2-5; 8 nucleotides agree with TRBD1. There are 15 residues in the CDR3. Germline V gene data show CDR1 as SGDLS and CDR2 as YYNGEE. J was trimmed by 5 bases and V by 0 bases; bases with no gene match: 6.

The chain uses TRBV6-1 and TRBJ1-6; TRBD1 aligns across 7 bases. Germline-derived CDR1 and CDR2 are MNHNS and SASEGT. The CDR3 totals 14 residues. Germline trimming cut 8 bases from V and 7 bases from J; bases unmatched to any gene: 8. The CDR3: CASLRDSENSPLHF. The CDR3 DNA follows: TGTGCCAGCTTGAGGGACAGCGAAAATTCACCCCTCCACTTT.

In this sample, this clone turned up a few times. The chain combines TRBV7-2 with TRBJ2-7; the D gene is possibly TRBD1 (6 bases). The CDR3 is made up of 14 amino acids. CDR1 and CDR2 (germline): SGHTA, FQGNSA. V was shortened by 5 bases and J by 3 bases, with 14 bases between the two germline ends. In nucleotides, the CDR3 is TGTGCCAGCAGCCTGCAGACAGGAGGCTACGAGCAGTACTTC. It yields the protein CASSLQTGGYEQYF. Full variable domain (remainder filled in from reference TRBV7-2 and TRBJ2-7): GAGVSQSPSNKVTEKGKDVELRCDPISGHTALYWYRQSLGQGLEFLIYFQGNSAPDKSGLPSDRFSAERTGGSVSTLTIQRTQQEDSAVYLCASSLQTGGYEQYFGPGTRLTVT.

The CDR3 DNA sequence: TGTGCCAGCAGCTTAACGGAGGCAGCCGGGGTGCAGTACTTC. It translates to CASSLTEAAGVQYF. The V and J genes are TRBV7-3 and TRBJ2-7; possibly TRBD2 for D (5 bases). CDR1 and CDR2 from the germline V gene are SGHTA and FQGTGA. This CDR3 spans 14 amino acids. Trimming removed 0 bases from V and 9 bases from J, with 15 bases in between.

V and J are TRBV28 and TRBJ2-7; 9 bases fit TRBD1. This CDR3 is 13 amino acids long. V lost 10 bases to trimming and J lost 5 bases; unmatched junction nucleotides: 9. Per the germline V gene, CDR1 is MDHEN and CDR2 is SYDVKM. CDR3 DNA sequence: TGTGCCATCAGGGGGACAGGGATCAACGAGCAGTACTTC. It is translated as CAIRGTGINEQYF. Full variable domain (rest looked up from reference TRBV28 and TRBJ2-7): DVKVTQSSRYLVKRTGEKVFLECVQDMDHENMFWYRQDPGLGLRLIYFSYDVKMKEKGDIPEGYSVSREKKERFSLILESASTNQTSMYLCAIRGTGINEQYFGPGTRLTVT.

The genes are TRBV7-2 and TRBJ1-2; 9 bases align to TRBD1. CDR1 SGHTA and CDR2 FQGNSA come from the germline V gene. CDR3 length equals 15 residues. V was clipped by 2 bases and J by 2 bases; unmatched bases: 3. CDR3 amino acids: CASSLKTGGNYGYTF. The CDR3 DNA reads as TGTGCCAGCAGCTTAAAGACAGGGGGAAACTATGGCTACACCTTC.

The CDR3 protein is CATSRTGDLYGYTF. In DNA form, the CDR3 reads TGTGCCACCAGCAGGACAGGAGACCTCTATGGCTACACCTTC. The chain uses TRBV15 and TRBJ1-2; perhaps TRBD1 as D (6 bases). This CDR3 spans 14 amino acids. From germline, CDR1 is LNHNV and CDR2 YYDKDF (reference sequence). Trimming pared 3 bases from V and 4 bases from J, leaving 12 bases between.

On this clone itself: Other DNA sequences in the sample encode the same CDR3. The CDR3 loop is CSVLQGNTEAFF. The CDR3 DNA reads TGCAGCGTGTTACAGGGGAACACTGAAGCTTTCTTT. The chain is built from TRBV29-1 and TRBJ1-1; maybe TRBD1 (6 bases). Germline V gives CDR1 SQVTM, CDR2 ANQGSEA. Deletions cut 6 bases from V and 1 base from J, with 9 bases between. The CDR3 is 12 residues long.

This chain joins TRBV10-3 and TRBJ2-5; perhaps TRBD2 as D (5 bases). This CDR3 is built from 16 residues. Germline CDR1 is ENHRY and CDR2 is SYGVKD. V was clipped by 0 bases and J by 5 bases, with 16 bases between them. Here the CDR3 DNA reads TGTGCCATCAGTGAGTCGTCGGGCGGTCCGGGGGAGACCCAGTACTTC. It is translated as CAISESSGGPGETQYF.

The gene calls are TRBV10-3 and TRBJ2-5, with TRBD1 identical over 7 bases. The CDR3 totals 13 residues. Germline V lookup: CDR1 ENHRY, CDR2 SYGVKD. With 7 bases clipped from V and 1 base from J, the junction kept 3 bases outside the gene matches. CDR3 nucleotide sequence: TGTGCCATCACCAAGGGGGCCCAAGAGACCCAGTACTTC. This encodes CAITKGAQETQYF.

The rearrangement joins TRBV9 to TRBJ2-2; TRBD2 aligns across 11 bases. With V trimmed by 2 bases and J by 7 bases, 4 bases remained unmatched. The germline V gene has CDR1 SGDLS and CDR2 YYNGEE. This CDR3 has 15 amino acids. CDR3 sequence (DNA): TGTGCCAGCAGCGTTACTAGCGGGAGTGGCGGGGAGCTGTTTTTT. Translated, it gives CASSVTSGSGGELFF.